This T cell receptor beta chain was found in a study of tumour-infiltrating T cells in Burkitt lymphoma. Some clones are missing from TCRdb's copy, which holds only in-frame ones; the method was immunoSEQ multiplex PCR. The repertoire holds about 14,000 clones, 25% to 35% seen once, with 6.2% in the top ten. CDR1 and CDR2 from the germline V gene are SGHNT and YYREEE (reference sequence). The CDR3 is 15 amino acids. Trimming took off 3 bases at V and 3 bases at J, with 14 bases between the two ends. A few counts support this clone. The sequence was obtained from a human donor with diffuse large B-cell lymphoma. The sequenced sample was tumor tissue. The genes are TRBV5-4 and TRBJ2-3; possibly TRBD2 for D (6 bases). CDR3 coding DNA: TGTGCCAGCAGCTCAGACGTGGGGGGAACAGATACGCAGTATTTT. Translated: CASSSDVGGTDTQYF. Using reference TRBV5-4 and TRBJ2-3 for the parts outside the CDR3, the full variable domain is ETGVTQSPTHLIKTRGQQVTLRCSSQSGHNTVSWYQQALGQGPQFIFQYYREEENGRGNFPPRFSGLQFPNYSSELNVNALELDDSALYLCASSSDVGGTDTQYFGPGTRLTVL.